The rows below give T cell receptor beta chains drawn from one sample of a study of patients and donors after allogeneic stem cell transplantation. One entry per CDR3 protein, called by TCRdb with MiXCR from the RT-PCR reads. The data hold roughly 190,000 distinct CDR3 sequences, with 41% observed a single time. The sequenced sample consisted of blood, either unsorted or a sorted T cell fraction (not recorded which). These receptors were obtained from a human donor who was either an allogeneic HSCT recipient or a stem cell or donor lymphocyte infusion donor (not recorded which). It is not recorded whose cells these are; they may come from a transplant donor. Each CDR3 is given with its conserved first and last residue. A D gene is named only where the DNA matches it firmly. Expanded clones are given a class, and other clones once, few, many or no size at all.

CASSNSNYGYTF	TGTGCCAGCAGTAACAGTAACTATGGCTACACCTTC	few	.	TRBV25-1	TRBJ1-2
CASSSLTEKDYGYTF	TGCGCCAGCAGCTCACTCACCGAGAAAGACTATGGCTACACCTTC	.	.	TRBV4-1	TRBJ1-2
CASSLQNRGAGAFF	TGTGCCAGCTCTCTTCAGAATCGGGGGGCGGGAGCTTTCTTT	.	.	TRBV18	TRBJ1-1
CASSYGGFQPQHF	TGTGCCAGCAGTTACGGGGGGTTTCAGCCCCAGCATTTT	.	.	TRBV6-5	TRBJ1-5
CASSQIGGWAYF	TGTGCCAGCAGTCAAATCGGGGGTTGGGCTTACTTT	.	.	TRBV9	TRBJ1-1
CASSPTVGNQPQHF	TGTGCCAGCAGTCCGACGGTGGGCAATCAGCCCCAGCATTTT	.	.	TRBV27	TRBJ1-5
CASSYGNSPLHF	TGTGCCAGCAGTTACGGGAATTCACCCCTCCACTTT	.	.	TRBV6-5	TRBJ1-6
CASSAPDRDIEKLFF	TGTGCCAGCAGCGCCCCGGACAGGGATATTGAAAAACTGTTTTTT	.	TRBD1	TRBV5-6	TRBJ1-4
CASLWGQGIATTDTQYF	TGTGCCAGCTTGTGGGGACAGGGGATAGCGACCACAGATACGCAGTATTTT	.	TRBD1	TRBV11-2	TRBJ2-3
CASSGDRNEQFF	TGTGCCAGCAGTGGGGACAGAAATGAGCAGTTCTTC	once	TRBD1	TRBV2	TRBJ2-1
CASSLLTGTNTYEQYF	TGTGCCAGCAGTTTACTCACCGGGACAAATACCTACGAGCAGTACTTC	.	.	TRBV27	TRBJ2-7
CASSRGQATRMNTEAFF	TGTGCCAGCAGCCGTGGACAGGCCACGAGGATGAACACTGAAGCTTTCTTT	.	TRBD1	TRBV7-8	TRBJ1-1
CASSPGTQSEEQYF	TGCGCCAGCAGCCCCGGGACTCAGTCCGAGGAGCAGTACTTC	.	.	TRBV5-1	TRBJ2-7
CSVDGGGTEAFF	TGCAGCGTGGACGGGGGGGGCACTGAAGCTTTCTTT	.	.	TRBV29-1	TRBJ1-1
CASSPGDRALGGELFF	TGTGCCAGCAGCCCGGGGGACAGGGCGTTGGGCGGGGAGCTGTTTTTT	.	TRBD1	TRBV9	TRBJ2-2